Below, 27 T cell receptor beta chains from the same sample are listed, as sequenced in a study of T-cell reconstitution after alpha-beta-depleted transplantation in children (dated by TCRdb to about 2016). General findings and caveats noted by the study authors: Hyperexpanded clone frequencies declined over subsequent months; after one year, T-cell counts and TCRbeta diversity were mostly attributed to newly produced T cells.

Library preparation used PCR. Sequenced using an Illumina HiSeq 2500. TCR libraries were prepared with molecular barcoding, using unique molecular identifiers to normalize TCRbeta repertoire quantification. TCRdb ran its own pipeline on the public reads, namely fastp trimming at Q25 and MiXCR clone calling, and kept in-frame beta chains. Under each unique CDR3 protein, matching rows form one entry showing the most common genes and DNA. This sample has hundreds of thousands of distinct CDR3 sequences in its table, and over 7% of those were observed once. The ten top clones hold 9.1% of the sample. No antigen has been assigned to these receptors. The treatment or condition label corresponds to: allogeneic hematopoietic cell transplantation with graft depleted of TCRalphabeta T cells and CD19 B cells. Sequenced here: peripheral blood, sampled 360 days after TCRalphabeta/CD19-depleted stem cell transplant. All receptors come from a female patient aged 2 to 10 who had a stem cell transplant for Fanconi anemia, so the T cells may come from the graft donor.

This clonotype has at least ten counts. The J gene is TRBJ1-2, the V gene TRBV12-3 or TRBV12-4, with D maybe TRBD1 (6 bases). The ends were cut back, 8 bases at V and 4 bases at J, with 14 bases in the middle. This CDR3 contains 13 residues. For the CDR3, the DNA is TGTGCCAGCTCCCCAGGGGTCGGCTATGGCTACACCTTC. Amino acids: CASSPGVGYGYTF.

The chain carries TRBV3-1 and TRBJ1-2, with D uncertain. This CDR3 is built from 16 residues. V dropped 1 base and J dropped 4 bases, with 16 bases sitting between them. CDR1 and CDR2 from the germline V gene are LGHDT and YNNKEL (reference sequence). The DNA of the CDR3 is TGTGCCAGCAGCCAAGGGGTCGGTAAGGTGGCCTATGGCTACACCTTC. Translating gives CASSQGVGKVAYGYTF. The full variable domain, completed using reference TRBV3-1 and TRBJ1-2, is DTAVSQTPKYLVTQMGNDKSIKCEQNLGHDTMYWYKQDSKKFLKIMFSYNNKELIINETVPNRFSPKSPDKAHLNLHINSLELGDSAVYFCASSQGVGKVAYGYTFGSGTRLTVV.

This clonotype appeared a few times. This chain joins TRBV3-1 and TRBJ1-6, with D hard to call. The V end was cut by 4 bases, the J end by 2 bases, with 12 bases between. From germline, CDR1 is LGHDT and CDR2 YNNKEL (reference sequence). The CDR3 is 16 amino acids. The CDR3 DNA reads as TGTGCCAGCAGCCGGGGAACATCCACCTATAATTCACCCCTCCACTTT. It yields the protein CASSRGTSTYNSPLHF.

Many counts were recorded for this clonotype. The chain carries TRBV5-1 and TRBJ1-1, with 8 bases fitting TRBD1. Losses at the gene ends were 2 bases for V and 0 bases for J; bases not matched to a gene: 3. The germline V gene encodes CDR1 SGHRS and CDR2 YFSETQ. The CDR3 runs to 15 residues. Here the CDR3 DNA reads TGCGCCAGCAGCTTAGGACAGGGTATGAACACTGAAGCTTTCTTT. Translating it yields CASSLGQGMNTEAFF. The whole variable domain, remainder taken from reference TRBV5-1 and TRBJ1-1, is KAGVTQTPRYLIKTRGQQVTLSCSPISGHRSVSWYQQTPGQGLQFLFEYFSETQRNKGNFPGRFSGRQFSNSRSEMNVSTLELGDSALYLCASSLGQGMNTEAFFGQGTRLTVV.

This clonotype was picked up a small number of times. The V gene is TRBV5-8, the J gene TRBJ1-3, with a tentative D call TRBD1 (5 bases). The length of the CDR3 is 15 residues. Germline V gene sequence: CDR1 SGHTS, CDR2 YDEGEE. Deletions cut 0 bases from V and 3 bases from J, with 10 bases between. CDR3 amino acids: CASSLAGPNGNTIYF. The CDR3 DNA is TGTGCCAGCAGCTTGGCGGGGCCCAATGGAAACACCATATATTTT.

This clonotype was found many times. The chain uses TRBV10-3 and TRBJ2-5; maybe TRBD1 (5 bases). Germline V lookup: CDR1 ENHRY, CDR2 SYGVKD. The CDR3 sequence is 12 residues long. V dropped 7 bases and J dropped 4 bases, with 10 bases sitting between them. The CDR3 spells CAIKGSGETQYF. CDR3 nucleotides: TGTGCCATCAAGGGGTCAGGAGAGACCCAGTACTTC.

This clonotype has a handful of counts. This chain links TRBV2 with TRBJ2-5, with a weak D call TRBD1 (5 bases). Germline values: CDR1 SNHLY, CDR2 FYNNEI. Trimming took 7 bases from V and 0 from J, leaving 12 bases between them. The CDR3 covers 14 residues. The CDR3 loop reads CASIEQVYQETQYF. DNA for the CDR3: TGTGCCAGCATCGAACAGGTGTACCAAGAGACCCAGTACTTC.

This sequence joins TRBV14 and TRBJ2-3; D is possibly TRBD1 (6 bases). CDR1 and CDR2 (germline): SGHDN, FVKESK. V lost 5 bases and J 0 bases, leaving 12 bases between the germline ends. The CDR3 is 15 amino acids. This CDR3 reads CASSSTGTSTDTQYF. CDR3 sequence (DNA): TGTGCCAGCAGCAGTACAGGGACCAGCACAGATACGCAGTATTTT. Based on the CDR3 plus reference TRBV14 and TRBJ2-3, the full variable domain is EAGVTQFPSHSVIEKGQTVTLRCDPISGHDNLYWYRRVMGKEIKFLLHFVKESKQDESGMPNNRFLAERTGGTYSTLKVQPAELEDSGVYFCASSSTGTSTDTQYFGPGTRLTVL.

A few counts support this clonotype. CDR3 residues: CSVWDYGGREVGYTF. For the CDR3, the DNA is TGCAGCGTTTGGGATTACGGGGGGCGCGAAGTTGGCTACACCTTC. The rearrangement uses TRBV29-1 and TRBJ1-2; tentatively, D is TRBD1 (6 bases). The CDR3 is 15 residues long. Germline V gene data show CDR1 as SQVTM and CDR2 as ANQGSEA. V shed 5 bases and J shed 7 bases, with 23 bases lying between them.

This clonotype was counted at least ten times. The chain links TRBV15 to TRBJ2-3, with no clear D. There are 16 residues in the CDR3. In germline, CDR1 is LNHNV, CDR2 YYDKDF (reference sequence). V was clipped by 3 bases and J by 6 bases, with 19 bases between them. CDR3 in DNA: TGTGCCACCAGCAGCCTCAGGAGAACAGAAGGGGATACGCAGTATTTT. Its translation: CATSSLRRTEGDTQYF. Drawing the rest from reference TRBV15 and TRBJ2-3, the complete variable domain is DAMVIQNPRYQVTQFGKPVTLSCSQTLNHNVMYWYQQKSSQAPKLLFHYYDKDFNNEADTPDNFQSRRPNTSFCFLDIRSPGLGDTAMYLCATSSLRRTEGDTQYFGPGTRLTVL.

At least ten counts were recorded for this clonotype. This chain uses TRBV9 with TRBJ2-1; TRBD2 agrees at 12 bases. Per the germline V gene, CDR1 is SGDLS and CDR2 is YYNGEE. The ends lost 2 bases at V and 4 bases at J; junction bases unmatched: 4. The CDR3 is 16 residues long. Here the CDR3 DNA reads TGTGCCAGCAGCGTCACTAGCGGGGGGTCATACAATGAGCAGTTCTTC. Protein: CASSVTSGGSYNEQFF.

This clonotype was counted between two and nine times. The chain combines TRBV6-1 with TRBJ1-5; D gene uncertain. Deletions cut 2 bases from V and 7 bases from J, with 15 bases between. Germline V gene sequence: CDR1 MNHNS, CDR2 SASEGT. The CDR3 length is 15 residues. The CDR3 region is CASSELGGNWQPQHF. In DNA, the CDR3 is TGTGCCAGCAGTGAATTGGGAGGGAACTGGCAGCCCCAGCATTTT.

This clonotype occurred many times. The junction departs from the called germline gene at one end, perhaps through a read error. The V and J genes are TRBV2 and TRBJ2-4, with 11 bases aligning to TRBD2. This CDR3 spans 12 amino acids. CDR1 is SNHLY and CDR2 is FYNNEI in the germline V gene. This chain's CDR3 is CASSEISGRGAF. The DNA of the CDR3 is TGTGCCAGCAGTGAAATTAGCGGGAGGGGGGCATTC.

This rearrangement joins TRBV7-8 to TRBJ2-2, with TRBD1 matching over 8 bases. This CDR3 has 16 amino acids. V lost 2 bases and J lost 7; bases outside the gene matches: 9. Germline-derived CDR1 and CDR2 are SGHVS and FQNEAQ. This CDR3 is CASSLIRGQGNGELFF. The CDR3, as DNA: TGTGCCAGCAGCTTAATTAGAGGACAGGGCAACGGGGAGCTGTTTTTT.

V usage is TRBV20-1 and J usage is TRBJ2-7; a weak D match, TRBD1 (6 bases). V lost 0 bases and J 3 bases, leaving 18 bases between the germline ends. Germline assignment: CDR1 DFQATT and CDR2 SNEGSKA (reference sequence). The CDR3 is 16 residues long. CDR3: CSARDRIRGTHYEQYF. The DNA for the CDR3 is TGCAGTGCTAGAGATCGGATCAGGGGAACCCACTACGAGCAGTACTTC.

The J gene is TRBJ1-5, the V gene TRBV6-2 or TRBV6-3, with 7 bases lining up with TRBD1. CDR3 size: 12 residues. Germline V lookup: CDR1 MNHEY, CDR2 SVGEGT. Trimming at V came to 10 bases and at J to 3 bases, leaving 3 bases not matched to a gene. CDR3 protein: CATQGHNQPQHF. The CDR3 bases are TGTGCCACACAGGGGCACAATCAGCCCCAGCATTTT.

This clonotype was seen a handful of times. V and J are TRBV14 and TRBJ2-1, with D maybe TRBD2 (7 bases). Germline V CDR1 and CDR2: SGHDN, FVKESK. V gave up 0 bases and J gave up 8 bases, with 17 bases separating them. This CDR3 has 16 amino acids. The CDR3 region is CASSQDYGGLMDEQFF. CDR3 bases: TGTGCCAGCAGCCAAGATTACGGGGGGCTCATGGATGAGCAGTTCTTC.

This clonotype has ten or more counts. The V and J genes are TRBV5-1 and TRBJ2-1; 11 bases line up with TRBD2. CDR1 SGHRS and CDR2 YFSETQ come from the germline V gene. The CDR3 covers 19 residues. Trimming took 3 bases from V and 6 from J; bases not matched to a gene: 17. CDR3 bases: TGCGCCAGCAGCTCGCAGGGAGTGTCTATAGCGGGGGGGCGCAATGAGCAGTTCTTC. It is translated as CASSSQGVSIAGGRNEQFF.

This clonotype was observed a few times. The V and J genes are TRBV27 and TRBJ1-3, with D perhaps matching TRBD1 (5 bases). From germline, CDR1 is MNHEY and CDR2 SMNVEV (reference sequence). The CDR3 spans 15 residues. V lost 3 bases to trimming and J lost 8 bases, with 17 bases between them. The DNA for the CDR3 is TGTGCCAGCAGTTTCAAGGGGCCGTCTGGGGACACCATATATTTT. As protein: CASSFKGPSGDTIYF.

This clonotype was counted ten times or more. This chain connects TRBV20-1 to TRBJ2-5; D unresolved. Germline values: CDR1 DFQATT, CDR2 SNEGSKA (reference sequence). CDR3 length: 13 residues. V gave up 0 bases and J gave up 5 bases, with 10 bases separating them. The CDR3, as DNA: TGCAGTGCTAGAGATACCCAGGTGGAGACCCAGTACTTC. Translating it yields CSARDTQVETQYF.

This clonotype was recorded a few times. The chain recombines TRBV19 with TRBJ2-2; 10 bases are a match to TRBD2. CDR1 and CDR2 (germline): LNHDA, SQIVND (reference sequence). The CDR3 is made up of 16 amino acids. Germline trimming cut 4 bases from V and 4 bases from J; bases unmatched to any gene: 6. In DNA, the CDR3 is TGTGCCAGTAGTAATATAGCGGGAGGACCCACCGGGGAGCTGTTTTTT. Translation gives CASSNIAGGPTGELFF.

The CDR3: CASSGRTWGLAKYF. As DNA, the CDR3 is TGTGCCAGCAGTGGGAGAACTTGGGGGCTCGCGAAGTACTTC. The rearrangement links TRBV6-1 to TRBJ2-7, with D possibly being TRBD1 (6 bases). Trimming removed 4 bases from V and 11 bases from J, with 21 bases in between. The germline CDR1 and CDR2 sequences are MNHNS and SASEGT. The CDR3 loop spans 14 amino acids.

The table lists this clonotype with a few counts. The chain employs TRBV27 and TRBJ2-7, with 7 positions matching TRBD1. There are 15 residues in the CDR3. J was trimmed by 2 bases and V by 5 bases; bases with no gene match: 9. Germline CDR1 and CDR2: MNHEY and SMNVEV (reference sequence). In nucleotides, the CDR3 is TGTGCCAGCAGTCTCGGACAGGTCCGGACCTACGAGCAGTACTTC. Its protein product is CASSLGQVRTYEQYF.

This clonotype has just a few counts. J is TRBJ1-2 and V is TRBV11-2; D is perhaps TRBD1 (5 bases). V gave up 7 bases and J gave up 1 base, with 19 bases separating them. CDR3 length: 16 residues. CDR1 is SGHAT, CDR2 FQNNGV, per germline. CDR3 sequence (DNA): TGTGCCAGCAATTCCCGATGGACACAGAATAACTATGGCTACACCTTC. Protein sequence: CASNSRWTQNNYGYTF.

There are many counts of this clonotype. The J gene is TRBJ2-3, the V gene TRBV5-1, with 8 bases matching TRBD2. Germline V lookup: CDR1 SGHRS, CDR2 YFSETQ. Germline trimming cut 0 bases from V and 1 base from J; bases unmatched to any gene: 1. This CDR3 is built from 15 residues. CDR3 in DNA: TGCGCCAGCAGCTTGGCGCGGGGGGGCACAGATACGCAGTATTTT. Its translation: CASSLARGGTDTQYF.

The genes are TRBV3-1 and TRBJ2-3; 10 nucleotides align to TRBD2. This CDR3 has 15 amino acids. J gave up 6 bases and V 4 bases, and 7 bases lay outside the gene matches. Per germline, CDR1 LGHDT and CDR2 YNNKEL (reference sequence). In DNA form, the CDR3 reads TGTGCCAGCAGCCTTGAACTAGCGGGATCCGATACGCAGTATTTT. Translation gives CASSLELAGSDTQYF.

In this sample, this clonotype turned up many times. V and J are TRBV9 and TRBJ2-1; 7 nucleotides align to TRBD1. Unmatched junction bases numbered 9, after V lost 4 bases and J lost 5 bases. Germline V gives CDR1 SGDLS, CDR2 YYNGEE. The CDR3 extends over 15 amino acids. The CDR3 nucleotides read TGTGCCAGCAGCTCCCGACAGGGTAGAGACAATGAGCAGTTCTTC. Its protein is CASSSRQGRDNEQFF.